What follows is one T cell receptor beta chain and its context. Antigen: not known. This record belongs to a study of cytomegalovirus exposure and HLA in healthy donors. Study-wide background: Roughly 77 million unique TCRs from HLA-typed donors made up an early data release.

PCR amplification relied on 60 Vbeta primers (plus 13 Jbeta primers). Profiling relied on immunoSEQ multiplex PCR, and the TCRdb table lists in-frame clones only, not all of them. The table includes 150,000 to 180,000 clones, around 79% detected once. Whole-study findings and limits: It was assumed in the presence/absence analyses that sequencing depth was roughly uniform across donors.

CDR1 is SGHAT and CDR2 is FQNNGV in the germline V gene. This CDR3 is built from 11 residues. V was shortened by 5 bases and J by 12 bases, with 11 bases between the two germline ends. The sequence was collected from a man aged 30 to 45 in good health and CMV-seropositive. The chain joins TRBV11-2 to TRBJ2-1; D gene unclear. The sequencing input was PBMCs. CDR3 nucleotide sequence: TGTGCCAGCAGCCCCGCCTGGGCGCAGTTCTTC. It yields the protein CASSPAWAQFF.